This paragraph reports one T cell receptor (beta chain). Study processing details: From reference gene primer amplification, estimates of nucleated cell counts were derived. Sequenced by immunoSEQ multiplex PCR; TCRdb stores in-frame clones only, minus some. V, J and clone size derive from that table, while D and trimming were established from the DNA sequence. Altogether about 260,000 clones are present, about nine tenths being singletons, with the ten largest covering about 8.6%. These data originate in a study of blood T cell repertoires in COVID-19. Study background: Both acute and convalescent COVID-19 samples were obtained from the United States, Italy and Spain. In each case, the material was cDNA or gDNA derived from T cells, B-cell-depleted T cells, or PBMCs.

The V end lost 6 bases, the J end lost 11 bases, and 17 bases lay between the germline ends. CDR1 is MDHEN, CDR2 SYDVKM, per germline. The CDR3 runs to 14 residues. The V and J genes are TRBV28 and TRBJ1-6; D gene uncertain. Sequencing was done on a sample of peripheral blood. This receptor was taken from a man aged 40-55 years with active or convalescent COVID-19. The CDR3 DNA is TGTGCCAGCAGATCGACCTACTGGGAGACACCCCTCCACTTT. Its translation: CASRSTYWETPLHF.